These 15 T cell receptor beta chains came from one sample sequenced in a study of regulatory T cells in long-lasting Graves disease. Construction of TCR beta libraries relied on iRepertoire HTBI primers and on Arm-PCR targeting CDR3 regions. Via MiXCR, TCRdb re-called the multiplex PCR reads, giving one row per CDR3 protein. The sample lists more than 450,000 distinct CDR3 sequences; about 12% were seen once. Time point given: newly diagnosed GD, antithyroid drugs for less than 3 months. With RNA extracted from PBMCs as input, the TCR library was made. These records were also assigned to another study, of T cells in Graves' hyperthyroidism and ophthalmopathy.

The sample here was peripheral blood mononuclear cells (PBMCs), taken at new diagnosis, from a patient treated with antithyroid drugs. The receptor set was obtained from a woman aged 25 to 39 with Graves disease.

This rearrangement joins TRBV28 to TRBJ2-1, with 7 positions matching TRBD2. Germline lookup yields CDR1 MDHEN and CDR2 SYDVKM. This CDR3 contains 15 residues. The V gene end was trimmed by 5 bases and the J gene end by 10 bases; junction bases not matched to a gene: 14. This CDR3 is CASSPRHYLAGEQFF. For the CDR3, the DNA is TGTGCCAGCAGTCCCCGACATTATTTAGCGGGCGAGCAGTTCTTC.

In this sample, this clonotype turned up once. CDR3 nucleotide sequence: TGTGCCAGCAGTTATACGGGGGACGCTAATGAAAAACTGTTTTTT. Translated: CASSYTGDANEKLFF. V is TRBV6-5 and J is TRBJ1-4; tentatively, D is TRBD1 (5 bases). V was pared by 3 bases and J by 3 bases, with 11 bases between. Germline V lookup: CDR1 MNHEY, CDR2 SVGAGI. The CDR3 contains 15 residues.

The chain couples TRBV4-1 to TRBJ2-5; either TRBD1 or TRBD2 may supply D (6 bases each). The CDR3 is 16 amino acids. Germline values: CDR1 MGHRA, CDR2 YSYEKL. V gave up 4 bases and J gave up 4 bases, with 19 bases separating them. CDR3 residues: CASSLHPGGLGETQYF. The CDR3 coding sequence is TGCGCCAGCAGCCTTCATCCCGGGGGCCTAGGAGAGACCCAGTACTTC.

This clonotype occurred many times. This chain joins TRBV27 and TRBJ2-3, with TRBD1 matching over 9 bases. The CDR3 is made up of 17 amino acids. V shed 2 bases and J 6 bases; nucleotides not matched to a gene: 12. Germline loops: CDR1 MNHEY, CDR2 SMNVEV (reference sequence). The CDR3 sequence is CASSLVPHRGRFDTQYF. DNA for the CDR3: TGTGCCAGCAGTTTAGTCCCCCACAGGGGGCGATTCGATACGCAGTATTTT.

The rearrangement joins TRBV20-1 to TRBJ1-4; D may be TRBD1 (6 bases). Germline V gene lookup returns CDR1 DFQATT and CDR2 SNEGSKA (reference sequence). The length of the CDR3 is 14 residues. Trimming removed 3 bases at V and 5 bases at J, with 13 bases between. CDR3 bases: TGCAGTGCTAGGCTTCAGGGGAAGAATGAAAAACTGTTTTTT. Translated: CSARLQGKNEKLFF.

A few counts support this clonotype. The CDR3 bases are TGTGCCAGCAGTCCCACCGGGACAGGGGGCTCCTACGAGCAGTACTTC. Translation gives CASSPTGTGGSYEQYF. The rearrangement uses TRBV6-1 and TRBJ2-7; the match to TRBD1 covers 11 bases. Germline CDR1 and CDR2: MNHNS and SASEGT. The length of the CDR3 is 16 residues. After removal of 5 bases from V and 0 bases from J, the junction contained 6 bases not matched to a gene.

This clonotype was detected ten times or more. The J gene is TRBJ2-2, the V gene TRBV27, with D unclear. This CDR3 is built from 16 residues. V dropped 2 bases and J dropped 0 bases, with 10 bases sitting between them. Germline CDR1 MNHEY, CDR2 SMNVEV (reference sequence). The CDR3 DNA reads TGTGCCAGCAGTTTAGAACCCCGGTCGAACACCGGGGAGCTGTTTTTT. It specifies CASSLEPRSNTGELFF.

As concerns this clonotype: A much larger clonotype is one base distant, so this may be a read error. The V call is TRBV6-9, the J call TRBJ2-1; a possible D gene is TRBD1 (5 bases). The CDR3 consists of 18 residues. With 3 bases removed from V and 0 bases from J, the gap between germline ends came to 18 bases. Germline CDR1 and CDR2: MNHGY and SVAAGI. Written as DNA, the CDR3 is TGTGCCAGCAGTTACCCCCGCAGTCAGGGCGGCTCCTACAATGAGCAGTTCTTC. This encodes CASSYPRSQGGSYNEQFF.

The V call is TRBV7-9, the J call TRBJ2-1, with 13 bases lining up with TRBD2. Unmatched junction bases numbered 16, after V lost 4 bases and J lost 4 bases. CDR1 is SEHNR and CDR2 is FQNEAQ in the germline V gene (reference sequence). The CDR3 consists of 20 residues. The CDR3 here is CASSSTWTSGRILAYNEQFF. CDR3 sequence (DNA): TGTGCCAGCAGCTCCACTTGGACTAGCGGGAGAATTTTAGCGTACAATGAGCAGTTCTTC.

This clonotype appeared many times. This chain uses TRBV7-8 with TRBJ1-1; D possibly corresponds to TRBD1 (5 bases). V lost 5 bases, J lost 9 bases, and 19 bases lay in between. Germline loops: CDR1 SGHVS, CDR2 FQNEAQ. The CDR3 has 14 amino acids. The CDR3 loop is CASSPQGPTTQAFF. In DNA form, the CDR3 reads TGTGCCAGCAGCCCCCAGGGTCCAACCACCCAAGCTTTCTTT.

V usage is TRBV7-2 and J usage is TRBJ2-3, with 9 bases matching TRBD2. Trimming at V came to 2 bases and at J to 0 bases, leaving 6 bases not matched to a gene. This CDR3 region has 17 residues. Germline V lookup: CDR1 SGHTA, CDR2 FQGNSA. As DNA, the CDR3 is TGTGCCAGCAGCTTAAGTTTTGCGGGAGGGAGCACAGATACGCAGTATTTT. It codes for CASSLSFAGGSTDTQYF.

This clonotype has at least ten counts. The chain has TRBV6-1 and TRBJ1-2; D is unclear. The V end was cut by 4 bases, the J end by 4 bases, with 13 bases between. Germline lookup yields CDR1 MNHNS and CDR2 SASEGT. This CDR3 comprises 14 residues. The CDR3 DNA is TGTGCCAGCAGTGGACGGAATGAGGCCTATGGCTACACCTTC. This codes for CASSGRNEAYGYTF.

This clonotype occurred many times. The gene calls are TRBV2 and TRBJ2-7; TRBD1 or TRBD2 may be the D gene (5 bases each). Germline V gene data show CDR1 as SNHLY and CDR2 as FYNNEI. This CDR3 contains 15 residues. Trimming left V 4 bases short and J 2 bases short, with 15 bases between. The CDR3 DNA is TGTGCCAGCAGTGTCGGGACGGCCCATCCCTACGAGCAGTACTTC. It is translated as CASSVGTAHPYEQYF.

The table lists this clonotype with a few counts. V and J are TRBV28 and TRBJ1-4, with D possibly being TRBD1 (6 bases). V was shortened by 2 bases and J by 7 bases, with 20 bases between the two germline ends. Per germline, CDR1 MDHEN and CDR2 SYDVKM. There are 17 residues in the CDR3. The CDR3: CASSLVQFEGGSEKLFF. The DNA of the CDR3 is TGTGCCAGCAGTTTAGTTCAGTTCGAAGGGGGTAGTGAAAAACTGTTTTTT.

This clonotype was seen ten or more times. The chain is built from TRBV18 and TRBJ2-5, with D perhaps matching TRBD1 or TRBD2 (6 bases each). The CDR3 consists of 16 residues. Trimming left V 1 base short and J 3 bases short, with 15 bases between. Germline CDR1 KGHSH, CDR2 LQKENI. The chain's CDR3 is CASSPQPGASEETQYF. In DNA, the CDR3 is TGTGCCAGCTCACCACAGCCAGGGGCTAGCGAAGAGACCCAGTACTTC.